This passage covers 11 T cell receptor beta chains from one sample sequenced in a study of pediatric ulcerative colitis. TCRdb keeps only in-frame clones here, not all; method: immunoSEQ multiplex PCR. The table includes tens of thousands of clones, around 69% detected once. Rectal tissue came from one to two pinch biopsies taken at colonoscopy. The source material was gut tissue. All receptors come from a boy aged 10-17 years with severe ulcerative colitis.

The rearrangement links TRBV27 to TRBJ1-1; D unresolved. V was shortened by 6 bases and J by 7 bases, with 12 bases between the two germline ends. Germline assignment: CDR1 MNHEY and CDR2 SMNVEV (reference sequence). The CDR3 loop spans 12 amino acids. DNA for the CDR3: TGTGCCAGCAGAAGCGTAGTAGGTGAAGCTTTCTTT. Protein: CASRSVVGEAFF.

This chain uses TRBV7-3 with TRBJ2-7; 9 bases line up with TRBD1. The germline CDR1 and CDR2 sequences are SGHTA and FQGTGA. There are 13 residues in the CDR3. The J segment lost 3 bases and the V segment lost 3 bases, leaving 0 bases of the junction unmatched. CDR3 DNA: TGTGCCAGCAGCTTGACAGGGGGCTACGAGCAGTACTTC. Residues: CASSLTGGYEQYF. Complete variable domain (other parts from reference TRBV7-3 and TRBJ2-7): GAGVSQTPSNKVTEKGKYVELRCDPISGHTALYWYRQSLGQGPEFLIYFQGTGAADDSGLPNDRFFAVRPEGSVSTLKIQRTERGDSAVYLCASSLTGGYEQYFGPGTRLTVT.

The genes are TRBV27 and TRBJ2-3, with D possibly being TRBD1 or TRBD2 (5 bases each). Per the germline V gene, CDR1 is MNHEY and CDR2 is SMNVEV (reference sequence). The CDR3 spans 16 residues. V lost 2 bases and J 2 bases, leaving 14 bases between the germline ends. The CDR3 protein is CASSLRMGPYTDTQYF. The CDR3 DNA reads TGTGCCAGCAGTTTAAGGATGGGACCCTACACAGATACGCAGTATTTT.

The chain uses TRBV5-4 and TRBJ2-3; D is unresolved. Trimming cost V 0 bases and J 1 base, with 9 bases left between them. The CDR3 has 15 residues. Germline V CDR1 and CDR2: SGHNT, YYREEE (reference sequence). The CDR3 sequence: CASSLVGGGTDTQYF. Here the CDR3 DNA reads TGTGCCAGCAGCTTGGTTGGTGGGGGCACAGATACGCAGTATTTT.

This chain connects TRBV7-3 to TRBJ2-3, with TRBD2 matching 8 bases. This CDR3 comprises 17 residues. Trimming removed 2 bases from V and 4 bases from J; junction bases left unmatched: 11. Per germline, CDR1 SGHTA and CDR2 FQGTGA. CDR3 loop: CASSLEASGGWADTQYF. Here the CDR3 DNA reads TGTGCCAGCAGCTTAGAAGCGAGCGGGGGTTGGGCAGATACGCAGTATTTT.

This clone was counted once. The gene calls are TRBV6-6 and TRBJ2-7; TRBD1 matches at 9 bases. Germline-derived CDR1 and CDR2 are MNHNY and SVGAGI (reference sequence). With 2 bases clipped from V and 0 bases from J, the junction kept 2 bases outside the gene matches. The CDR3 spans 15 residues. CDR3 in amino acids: CASSYTGGSSYEQYF. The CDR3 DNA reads TGTGCCAGCAGTTACACAGGGGGCAGCTCCTACGAGCAGTACTTC.

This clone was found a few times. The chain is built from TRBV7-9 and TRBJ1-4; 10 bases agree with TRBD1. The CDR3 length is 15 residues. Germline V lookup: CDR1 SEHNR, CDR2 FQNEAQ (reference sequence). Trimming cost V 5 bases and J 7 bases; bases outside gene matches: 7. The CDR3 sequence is CASSRGTGALEKLFF. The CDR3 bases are TGTGCCAGCAGCAGGGGGACAGGGGCCCTTGAAAAACTGTTTTTT.

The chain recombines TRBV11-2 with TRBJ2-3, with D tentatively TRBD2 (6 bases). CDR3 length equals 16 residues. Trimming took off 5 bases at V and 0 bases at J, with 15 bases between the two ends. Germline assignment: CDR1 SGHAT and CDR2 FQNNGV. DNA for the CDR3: TGTGCCAGCAGCCCCAGTGCGGGGCTTAGCACAGATACGCAGTATTTT. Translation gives CASSPSAGLSTDTQYF. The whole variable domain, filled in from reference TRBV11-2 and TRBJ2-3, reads EAGVAQSPRYKIIEKRQSVAFWCNPISGHATLYWYQQILGQGPKLLIQFQNNGVVDDSQLPKDRFSAERLKGVDSTLKIQPAKLEDSAVYLCASSPSAGLSTDTQYFGPGTRLTVL.

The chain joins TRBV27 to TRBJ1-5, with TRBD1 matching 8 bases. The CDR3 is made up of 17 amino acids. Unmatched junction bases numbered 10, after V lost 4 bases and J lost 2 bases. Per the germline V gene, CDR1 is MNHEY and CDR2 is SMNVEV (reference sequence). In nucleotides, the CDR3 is TGTGCCAGCAGTTCCTTTGACAGGGGACGGGGCAATCAGCCCCAGCATTTT. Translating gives CASSSFDRGRGNQPQHF.

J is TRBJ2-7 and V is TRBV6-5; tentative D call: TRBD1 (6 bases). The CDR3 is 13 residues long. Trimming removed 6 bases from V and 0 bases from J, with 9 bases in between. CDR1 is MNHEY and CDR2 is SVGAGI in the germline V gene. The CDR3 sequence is CASSQGSSYEQYF. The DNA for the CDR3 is TGTGCCAGCAGCCAGGGGAGCTCCTACGAGCAGTACTTC.

Written as DNA, the CDR3 is TGCGCCAGCAGTGAGTCTGGCGGGAGAGAAAATCAGCCCCAGCATTTT. Its protein product is CASSESGGRENQPQHF. The rearrangement uses TRBV10-2 and TRBJ1-5; D not certain. The CDR3 has 16 amino acids. V lost 0 bases and J lost 4, with 13 bases in between. Germline V gene lookup returns CDR1 WSHSY and CDR2 SAAADI.